The 28 T cell receptor beta chains given below trace back to one sample, sequenced in a study of shared clonotypes between healthy human individuals. Using immunoSEQ multiplex PCR, the repertoire was profiled, and TCRdb retains in-frame clones only, with some absent. The repertoire holds around 2.1 million clones, with around 95% as singletons. The source material was naive CD4+ T cells sorted from blood. Described subset: CD45RA+ positively selected. The receptors come from a man aged 18-30 years in good health.

The chain joins TRBV25-1 to TRBJ1-5, with D possibly matching TRBD1 (6 bases). The CDR3 totals 15 residues. With 2 bases removed from V and 3 bases from J, the gap between germline ends came to 11 bases. The germline V gene encodes CDR1 MGHDK and CDR2 SYGVNS. As DNA, the CDR3 is TGTGCCAGCAGTGAAGGCCGGGGGCTCAATCAGCCCCAGCATTTT. Residues: CASSEGRGLNQPQHF.

The CDR3 spells CAARFSGRGTYNEQFF. Here the CDR3 DNA reads TGTGCCGCCAGATTCTCAGGGAGGGGCACCTACAATGAGCAGTTCTTC. V usage is TRBV6-7 and J usage is TRBJ2-1; 7 positions match TRBD2. TRBV6-7 is an open reading frame, and its role is uncertain. Unmatched junction bases numbered 15, after V lost 11 bases and J lost 2 bases. The length of the CDR3 is 16 residues.

The V gene is TRBV28, the J gene TRBJ1-5, with D possibly being TRBD1 (5 bases). The CDR3 is 14 residues long. Trimming removed 8 bases at V and 2 bases at J, with 13 bases between. From germline, CDR1 is MDHEN and CDR2 SYDVKM. Here the CDR3 reads CASALDSRNQPQHF. DNA of the CDR3: TGTGCCAGCGCACTCGACAGTCGCAATCAGCCCCAGCATTTT.

The gene calls are TRBV5-1 and TRBJ2-5; TRBD1 matches at 9 bases. This CDR3 spans 14 amino acids. The junction had 5 bases not matched to a gene; V was cut back by 4 bases and J by 4 bases. Germline V CDR1 and CDR2: SGHRS, YFSETQ. As DNA, the CDR3 is TGCGCCAGCAGCCCCCGGACAGGGGCAGAGACCCAGTACTTC. Its translation is CASSPRTGAETQYF. The full variable domain, completed using reference TRBV5-1 and TRBJ2-5, is KAGVTQTPRYLIKTRGQQVTLSCSPISGHRSVSWYQQTPGQGLQFLFEYFSETQRNKGNFPGRFSGRQFSNSRSEMNVSTLELGDSALYLCASSPRTGAETQYFGPGTRLLVL.

Comment on this clone: Other DNA sequences of this sample code for an identical CDR3. The chain carries TRBV5-1 and TRBJ2-2, with D hard to call. V was clipped by 0 bases and J by 4 bases, with 7 bases between them. This CDR3 is built from 14 residues. CDR1 and CDR2 (germline): SGHRS, YFSETQ. The CDR3 sequence is CASSLGQITGELFF. CDR3 bases: TGCGCCAGCAGCTTGGGCCAGATCACCGGGGAGCTGTTTTTT.

With respect to this clone: This specimen includes other DNA sequences encoding the same CDR3. V usage is TRBV19 and J usage is TRBJ1-2; weak D call: TRBD1 (6 bases). This CDR3 comprises 13 residues. Trimming removed 3 bases from V and 4 bases from J, with 9 bases in between. The germline gives CDR1 LNHDA, CDR2 SQIVND (reference sequence). This chain's CDR3 is CASSIRTAYGYTF. DNA of the CDR3: TGTGCCAGTAGTATTCGGACAGCCTATGGCTACACCTTC. Supplemented by reference TRBV19 and TRBJ1-2, the full variable domain reads DGGITQSPKYLFRKEGQNVTLSCEQNLNHDAMYWYRQDPGQGLRLIYYSQIVNDFQKGDIAEGYSVSREKKESFPLTVTSAQKNPTAFYLCASSIRTAYGYTFGSGTRLTVV.

The rearrangement links TRBV5-8 to TRBJ2-5; 10 bases fit TRBD1. V dropped 4 bases and J dropped 2; count of bases not matched to a gene: 8. Germline V gene sequence: CDR1 SGHTS, CDR2 YDEGEE. The CDR3 consists of 16 residues. The DNA for the CDR3 is TGTGCCAGCAGCAAAAGGGACAGGGGACGACAAGAGACCCAGTACTTC. Its translation: CASSKRDRGRQETQYF.

This chain uses TRBV30 with TRBJ2-7; perhaps TRBD1 as D (5 bases). Trimming took off 1 base at V and 0 bases at J, with 10 bases between the two ends. The CDR3 extends over 14 amino acids. CDR1 and CDR2 from the germline V gene are GTSNPN and SVGIG (reference sequence). CDR3 bases: TGTGCCTGGAGTGCGCAGGGAAGCTCCTACGAGCAGTACTTC. It yields the protein CAWSAQGSSYEQYF.

The chain links TRBV7-9 to TRBJ1-5; D is ambiguous. V was pared by 1 base and J by 0 bases, with 13 bases between. The CDR3 extends over 17 amino acids. CDR1 and CDR2 from the germline V gene are SEHNR and FQNEAQ (reference sequence). CDR3 residues: CASSLGGYGDSNQPQHF. CDR3 nucleotides: TGTGCCAGCAGCTTAGGGGGATACGGAGATAGCAATCAGCCCCAGCATTTT.

This clone showed up just a few times. One end of the junction does not line up with germline, which may come from a read error. The chain has TRBV10-2 and TRBJ1-5, with TRBD1 identical over 7 bases. Germline CDR1 and CDR2: WSHSY and SAAADI. This CDR3 contains 15 residues. In DNA form, the CDR3 reads TGCGCCTGCAGGCCGGGACAGTCACTCAATCAGCCCCAGCATTTT. This sequence encodes CACRPGQSLNQPQHF.

On this clone: One end of the junction varies from germline; a read error may be responsible. The V call is TRBV7-7, the J call TRBJ1-4; D unresolved. The CDR3 is 13 amino acids. Germline V gene data show CDR1 as SSHAT and CDR2 as FNYEAQ (reference sequence). The CDR3 reads CASSLGLNEKLFF. The CDR3 DNA reads as TGTGCTAGCAGCTTAGGGTTAAATGAAAAACTGTTTTTT.

V usage is TRBV30 and J usage is TRBJ2-1, with TRBD2 matching over 9 bases. This CDR3 has 17 amino acids. Per germline, CDR1 GTSNPN and CDR2 SVGIG (reference sequence). Trimming cost V 4 bases and J 0 bases; bases outside gene matches: 10. The CDR3 DNA sequence: TGTGCCTGGACCGGGACTAGCTATTACAGCTCCTACAATGAGCAGTTCTTC. Translating gives CAWTGTSYYSSYNEQFF.

A note on this clone: This CDR3 is also generated by other DNA sequences in the sample. The rearrangement links TRBV5-1 to TRBJ1-1, with TRBD1 matching 7 bases. The trim removed 3 bases at V and 1 base at J, leaving 3 bases unmatched. Looked up from germline, CDR1 is SGHRS and CDR2 is YFSETQ. This CDR3 spans 14 amino acids. CDR3 protein: CASSSGQANTEAFF. The CDR3 nucleotides read TGCGCCAGCAGCTCCGGACAGGCGAACACTGAAGCTTTCTTT. The full variable domain, rest sourced from reference TRBV5-1 and TRBJ1-1, is KAGVTQTPRYLIKTRGQQVTLSCSPISGHRSVSWYQQTPGQGLQFLFEYFSETQRNKGNFPGRFSGRQFSNSRSEMNVSTLELGDSALYLCASSSGQANTEAFFGQGTRLTVV.

This chain joins TRBV5-4 and TRBJ2-3; 9 bases match TRBD2. This CDR3 is 16 amino acids long. The germline CDR1 and CDR2 sequences are SGHNT and YYREEE (reference sequence). The V and J ends lost 0 bases and 0 bases, in that order; junction bases with no gene match: 2. The CDR3 DNA follows: TGTGCCAGCAGCTTGGCTAGCGGGGAGAGCACAGATACGCAGTATTTT. Protein product: CASSLASGESTDTQYF.

This chain links TRBV9 with TRBJ2-6, with D uncertain. Germline-derived CDR1 and CDR2 are SGDLS and YYNGEE. This CDR3 contains 15 residues. Trimming stripped 3 bases from V and 4 bases from J, with 11 bases between. The CDR3 protein is CASSEMGTGANVLTF. In DNA, the CDR3 is TGTGCCAGCAGCGAGATGGGTACGGGGGCCAACGTCCTGACTTTC.

In regard to this clone: This specimen includes other DNA sequences encoding the same CDR3. V and J are TRBV25-1 and TRBJ1-3; 9 nucleotides match TRBD1. The CDR3 sequence is 15 residues long. V was pared by 3 bases and J by 1 base, with 1 base of the junction left unmatched. Germline-derived CDR1 and CDR2 are MGHDK and SYGVNS. As DNA, the CDR3 is TGTGCCAGCAGTGACGACAGGGGGTCTGGAAACACCATATATTTT. Translation gives CASSDDRGSGNTIYF. Together with reference TRBV25-1 and TRBJ1-3, the CDR3 gives the full variable domain: EADIYQTPRYLVIGTGKKITLECSQTMGHDKMYWYQQDPGMELHLIHYSYGVNSTEKGDLSSESTVSRIRTEHFPLTLESARPSHTSQYLCASSDDRGSGNTIYFGEGSWLTVV.

This chain uses TRBV6-1 with TRBJ1-2, with TRBD1 identical over 8 bases. V gave up 7 bases and J gave up 8 bases; unmatched junction bases: 12. This CDR3 is 14 amino acids long. Germline CDR1 is MNHNS and CDR2 is SASEGT. CDR3 amino acids: CASTPGHGDRGYTF. The CDR3 DNA reads as TGTGCCAGCACCCCGGGACACGGGGACAGGGGCTACACCTTC.

In its sample, this clone was seen once. Different DNA sequences within this sample yield the same CDR3. V is TRBV2 and J is TRBJ2-7, with D perhaps TRBD1 (5 bases). Trimming pared 8 bases from V and 3 bases from J, leaving 8 bases between. The CDR3 spans 11 residues. Germline CDR1 SNHLY, CDR2 FYNNEI. The CDR3 loop is CASDRGYEQYF. As DNA, the CDR3 is TGTGCCAGCGATAGGGGCTACGAGCAGTACTTC. The variable domain in full, completed from reference TRBV2 and TRBJ2-7, reads EPEVTQTPSHQVTQMGQEVILRCVPISNHLYFYWYRQILGQKVEFLVSFYNNEISEKSEIFDDQFSVERPDGSNFTLKIRSTKLEDSAMYFCASDRGYEQYFGPGTRLTVT.

Note on this clone: Within the sample, other DNA sequences also encode this same CDR3. This chain uses TRBV2 with TRBJ2-7; 11 bases fit TRBD2. Per germline, CDR1 SNHLY and CDR2 FYNNEI. Trimming took 4 bases from V and 1 from J; bases not matched to a gene: 0. The CDR3 contains 14 residues. The CDR3 DNA follows: TGTGCCAGCAGTGGACTAGCGGGGTCCTACGAGCAGTACTTC. This codes for CASSGLAGSYEQYF.

The rearrangement uses TRBV6-6 and TRBJ2-7, with D maybe TRBD1 (6 bases). The CDR3 runs to 14 residues. The V end lost 2 bases, the J end lost 2 bases, and 10 bases lay between the germline ends. The germline CDR1 and CDR2 sequences are MNHNY and SVGAGI (reference sequence). The CDR3 DNA is TGTGCCAGCAGTTACGGACAGCTAACCTACGAGCAGTACTTC. Its protein is CASSYGQLTYEQYF.

The chain is built from TRBV10-1 and TRBJ2-3, with D possibly matching TRBD2 (5 bases). The germline V and J ends were trimmed by 3 bases and 2 bases, with 9 bases remaining between them. The CDR3 has 14 residues. Germline V gene lookup returns CDR1 WNHNN and CDR2 SYGVQD (reference sequence). The CDR3 DNA follows: TGCGCCAGCAGTGATCGGCGGGCCACAGATACGCAGTATTTT. It codes for CASSDRRATDTQYF.

In this sample, this clone turned up once. The chain carries TRBV5-4 and TRBJ2-5, with D possibly matching TRBD1 (5 bases). This CDR3 is 14 amino acids long. The V gene lost 1 base and the J gene lost 9 bases, with 16 bases spanning the gap. Germline-derived CDR1 and CDR2 are SGHNT and YYREEE (reference sequence). In DNA, the CDR3 is TGTGCCAGCAGCTTGTGGGGCCTCACCCGAGCCCAGTACTTC. Translating it yields CASSLWGLTRAQYF.

This clone has just one count. The chain recombines TRBV18 with TRBJ1-1; D unclear. CDR1 KGHSH and CDR2 LQKENI come from the germline V gene. There are 13 residues in the CDR3. The ends were cut back, 2 bases at V and 4 bases at J, with 8 bases in the middle. The CDR3 DNA reads TGTGCCAGCTCACCAGGGTCGGGCACTGAAGCTTTCTTT. It translates to CASSPGSGTEAFF.

Notes on this clone: Within the sample, other DNA sequences also encode this same CDR3. The V gene is TRBV19, the J gene TRBJ2-7; the D is unclear. V lost 3 bases and J 1 base, leaving 7 bases between the germline ends. The CDR3 runs 13 residues. Germline V gene lookup returns CDR1 LNHDA and CDR2 SQIVND (reference sequence). DNA for the CDR3: TGTGCCAGTAGTATTGGGTTATCCTACGAGCAGTACTTC. Translated: CASSIGLSYEQYF.

The rearrangement links TRBV5-1 to TRBJ2-3, with D unresolved. Germline loops: CDR1 SGHRS, CDR2 YFSETQ. Trimming removed 8 bases at V and 3 bases at J, with 13 bases between. This CDR3 is 13 amino acids long. The DNA for the CDR3 is TGCGCCAGTAACGAAGGACGGACAGATACGCAGTATTTT. Its protein product is CASNEGRTDTQYF.

V usage is TRBV5-1 and J usage is TRBJ1-3, with a weak D call TRBD1 (5 bases). V gave up 0 bases and J gave up 6 bases, with 13 bases separating them. The CDR3 is 15 amino acids. CDR1 and CDR2 from the germline V gene are SGHRS and YFSETQ. The CDR3 bases are TGCGCCAGCAGCTTGGACCCAGGGACTGAAAACACCATATATTTT. Its translation is CASSLDPGTENTIYF.

Of note for this clone: Other DNA variants within this sample encode the same CDR3. This chain links TRBV7-2 with TRBJ2-5; D is possibly TRBD2 (6 bases). This CDR3 has 14 residues. Trimming shortened V by 3 bases and J by 2 bases, and 10 bases separated the two germline ends. Per germline, CDR1 SGHTA and CDR2 FQGNSA. The CDR3 sequence: CASSLGGKQETQYF. The CDR3, as DNA: TGTGCCAGCAGCTTGGGCGGGAAACAAGAGACCCAGTACTTC. The full variable domain, in which reference TRBV7-2 and TRBJ2-5 provide the parts outside the CDR3, is GAGVSQSPSNKVTEKGKDVELRCDPISGHTALYWYRQSLGQGLEFLIYFQGNSAPDKSGLPSDRFSAERTGGSVSTLTIQRTQQEDSAVYLCASSLGGKQETQYFGPGTRLLVL.

The chain joins TRBV5-1 to TRBJ1-1; D not certain. The germline V gene encodes CDR1 SGHRS and CDR2 YFSETQ. This CDR3 is 14 amino acids long. Trimming cost V 0 bases and J 4 bases, with 10 bases left between them. CDR3 protein: CASSLATFATEAFF. The CDR3 DNA sequence: TGCGCCAGCAGCTTGGCCACATTTGCCACTGAAGCTTTCTTT.